Below are 22 T cell receptor beta chains sequenced from a single sample in a study of cytomegalovirus exposure and HLA in healthy donors. Researchers ran the PCR with 60 Vbeta and 13 Jbeta primers. Profiling relied on immunoSEQ multiplex PCR, and the TCRdb table lists in-frame clones only, not all of them. The sample yields 150,000 to 200,000 clones, about 86% seen once. The material sequenced was PBMCs. All receptors come from a woman younger than 35 in good health and CMV-seropositive.

This sequence joins TRBV7-2 and TRBJ2-7; 8 bases agree with TRBD2. This CDR3 has 15 amino acids. Trimming cost V 3 bases and J 6 bases; bases outside gene matches: 10. The germline gives CDR1 SGHTA, CDR2 FQGNSA. Here the CDR3 reads CASSFTSGGGFEQYF. As DNA, the CDR3 is TGTGCCAGCAGCTTTACATCGGGGGGGGGTTTCGAGCAGTACTTC. The full variable domain, with the rest looked up from reference TRBV7-2 and TRBJ2-7, is GAGVSQSPSNKVTEKGKDVELRCDPISGHTALYWYRQSLGQGLEFLIYFQGNSAPDKSGLPSDRFSAERTGGSVSTLTIQRTQQEDSAVYLCASSFTSGGGFEQYFGPGTRLTVT.

This clone came up once. This chain joins TRBV18 and TRBJ2-5; D might be TRBD1 (6 bases). The CDR3 totals 14 residues. Germline values: CDR1 KGHSH, CDR2 LQKENI. V lost 5 bases and J lost 5, with 15 bases in between. CDR3 nucleotides: TGTGCCAGCTCAAGGTCAGGGGTTATGGAGACCCAGTACTTC. Translating gives CASSRSGVMETQYF.

The chain has TRBV19 and TRBJ1-4; D not resolved. Trimming removed 9 bases at V and 7 bases at J, with 6 bases between. The CDR3 runs to 10 residues. Looked up from germline, CDR1 is LNHDA and CDR2 is SQIVND (reference sequence). The CDR3 loop is CASGSEKLFF. The CDR3 nucleotides read TGTGCCAGCGGGAGTGAAAAACTGTTTTTT. The full variable domain, rest sourced from reference TRBV19 and TRBJ1-4, is DGGITQSPKYLFRKEGQNVTLSCEQNLNHDAMYWYRQDPGQGLRLIYYSQIVNDFQKGDIAEGYSVSREKKESFPLTVTSAQKNPTAFYLCASGSEKLFFGSGTQLSVL.

The V gene is TRBV7-2, the J gene TRBJ2-5; 9 nucleotides line up with TRBD2. Germline CDR1 reads SGHTA; CDR2 reads FQGNSA. This CDR3 has 16 residues. V lost 2 bases, J lost 4 bases, and 8 bases stayed unmatched. This CDR3 is CASSLSAGGMLETQYF. The CDR3 DNA follows: TGTGCCAGCAGCTTATCGGCGGGGGGGATGTTAGAGACCCAGTACTTC. The full variable domain, in which reference TRBV7-2 and TRBJ2-5 provide the parts outside the CDR3, is GAGVSQSPSNKVTEKGKDVELRCDPISGHTALYWYRQSLGQGLEFLIYFQGNSAPDKSGLPSDRFSAERTGGSVSTLTIQRTQQEDSAVYLCASSLSAGGMLETQYFGPGTRLLVL.

The rearrangement joins TRBV6-6 to TRBJ1-4, with 9 bases fitting TRBD1. With 6 bases clipped from V and 8 bases from J, the junction kept 13 bases outside the gene matches. This CDR3 is built from 16 residues. Germline V lookup: CDR1 MNHNY, CDR2 SVGAGI (reference sequence). The CDR3 reads CASRSGTGSRGEKLFF. CDR3 nucleotides: TGTGCCAGCAGATCTGGGACAGGGAGCCGGGGGGAAAAACTGTTTTTT.

J is TRBJ2-7 and V is TRBV5-4; 8 bases are shared with TRBD1. After removal of 4 bases from V and 5 bases from J, the junction contained 11 bases not matched to a gene. Germline CDR1 reads SGHNT; CDR2 reads YYREEE (reference sequence). This CDR3 contains 15 residues. The CDR3 here is CASSPAQDRAHEQYF. The DNA for the CDR3 is TGTGCCAGCAGCCCGGCCCAGGACAGGGCCCACGAGCAGTACTTC.

The gene calls are TRBV6-1 and TRBJ2-5, with 12 bases identical to TRBD2. Germline lookup yields CDR1 MNHNS and CDR2 SASEGT. The CDR3 sequence is 15 residues long. V dropped 7 bases and J dropped 2; count of bases not matched to a gene: 5. The CDR3 nucleotides read TGTGCCAGCACTAGCGGGGGGGCCGGGCAAGAGACCCAGTACTTC. Translated: CASTSGGAGQETQYF.

The chain links TRBV19 to TRBJ2-3; 7 bases fit TRBD2. J was trimmed by 0 bases and V by 3 bases; bases with no gene match: 3. Germline V gene lookup returns CDR1 LNHDA and CDR2 SQIVND (reference sequence). The CDR3 length is 15 residues. The DNA of the CDR3 is TGTGCCAGTAGTATCCCCGGGGGGAGCACAGATACGCAGTATTTT. Protein sequence: CASSIPGGSTDTQYF.

The chain employs TRBV5-4 and TRBJ2-7, with 9 bases fitting TRBD1. The V segment lost 1 base and the J segment 3 bases; nucleotides outside the gene matches: 5. Germline values: CDR1 SGHNT, CDR2 YYREEE (reference sequence). This CDR3 is built from 15 residues. The CDR3 coding sequence is TGTGCCAGCAGCTTGTGGGGACAGGGCAACTACGAGCAGTACTTC. This translates into CASSLWGQGNYEQYF.

The chain carries TRBV5-4 and TRBJ1-2; 7 bases fit TRBD1. The CDR3 sequence is 14 residues long. With 3 bases clipped from V and 3 bases from J, the junction kept 5 bases outside the gene matches. CDR1 and CDR2 from the germline V gene are SGHNT and YYREEE (reference sequence). The CDR3 DNA sequence: TGTGCCAGCAGCTACAAAACAGGGGACTATGGCTACACCTTC. It yields the protein CASSYKTGDYGYTF.

This chain joins TRBV6-6 and TRBJ1-3; unclear D gene. The germline V gene has CDR1 MNHNY and CDR2 SVGAGI (reference sequence). The CDR3 loop spans 13 amino acids. Trimming removed 5 bases from V and 1 base from J, with 6 bases in between. The CDR3 DNA follows: TGTGCCAGCAGTACACATTCTGGAAACACCATATATTTT. It specifies CASSTHSGNTIYF.

In its sample, this clone was seen a few times. The CDR3 loop reads CASSWRRGGTIEQFF. The CDR3 DNA sequence: TGTGCCAGCAGCTGGCGGCGGGGGGGTACAATTGAGCAGTTCTTC. The chain employs TRBV7-2 and TRBJ2-1; 9 bases map to TRBD2. The CDR3 is 15 amino acids. V lost 4 bases, J lost 9 bases, and 10 bases stayed unmatched. The germline V gene has CDR1 SGHTA and CDR2 FQGNSA.

This chain uses TRBV2 with TRBJ1-2; TRBD1 matches at 9 bases. Germline CDR1 and CDR2: SNHLY and FYNNEI. The J segment lost 6 bases and the V segment lost 6 bases, leaving 17 bases of the junction unmatched. CDR3 length equals 17 residues. Here the CDR3 DNA reads TGTGCCAGCAGGCCCCTCCTACCGGGACAGGGTTCAGATGGCTACACCTTC. Its translation is CASRPLLPGQGSDGYTF.

The J gene is TRBJ1-1, the V gene TRBV19; no clear D. Germline CDR1 and CDR2: LNHDA and SQIVND (reference sequence). This CDR3 has 14 residues. V shed 7 bases and J shed 0 bases, with 12 bases lying between them. CDR3 DNA: TGTGCCAGTAATCCCGGGGTTTTGAACACTGAAGCTTTCTTT. Translated: CASNPGVLNTEAFF.

The chain combines TRBV11-3 with TRBJ1-4, with 8 bases identical to TRBD1. V trimming: 2 bases; J trimming: 8 bases; junction bases outside the gene matches: 4. CDR3 length: 14 residues. Germline V lookup: CDR1 SGHNT, CDR2 YENEEA. The CDR3 sequence: CASSLSRGREKLFF. The CDR3 DNA follows: TGTGCCAGCAGCTTAAGCAGGGGGCGGGAAAAACTGTTTTTT.

The CDR3 is CASSPNGGGNTGELFF. CDR3 DNA sequence: TGTGCCAGCAGCCCCAATGGCGGGGGTAACACCGGGGAGCTGTTTTTT. The chain uses TRBV7-7 and TRBJ2-2; 7 bases match TRBD2. Germline trimming cut 5 bases from V and 2 bases from J; bases unmatched to any gene: 8. CDR1 is SSHAT and CDR2 is FNYEAQ in the germline V gene (reference sequence). The CDR3 runs 16 residues.

V gene TRBV6-1 combines with J gene TRBJ2-7; possible D gene TRBD1, 6 bases. Germline V gives CDR1 MNHNS, CDR2 SASEGT. The CDR3 runs 14 residues. The ends were cut back, 6 bases at V and 0 bases at J, with 12 bases in the middle. CDR3 in amino acids: CASRGAASSYEQYF. In DNA form, the CDR3 reads TGTGCCAGCAGGGGGGCTGCCAGCTCCTACGAGCAGTACTTC.

The chain joins TRBV6-5 to TRBJ2-1; D unresolved. Trimming took off 4 bases at V and 6 bases at J, with 13 bases between the two ends. Germline CDR1 MNHEY, CDR2 SVGAGI. This CDR3 region has 14 residues. The CDR3, as DNA: TGTGCCAGCAGTTCTGTGGCGTCGGGCAATGAGCAGTTCTTC. Translating gives CASSSVASGNEQFF.

This sequence joins TRBV14 and TRBJ2-1, with 7 bases lining up with TRBD2. Looked up from germline, CDR1 is SGHDN and CDR2 is FVKESK. J gave up 5 bases and V 0 bases, and 13 bases lay outside the gene matches. The CDR3 contains 18 residues. CDR3 residues: CASSQDLFPGGRHNEQFF. The CDR3 DNA follows: TGTGCCAGCAGCCAAGATCTGTTTCCCGGGGGGAGGCACAATGAGCAGTTCTTC.

The chain joins TRBV29-1 to TRBJ1-5; TRBD1 agrees at 11 bases. The germline V gene has CDR1 SQVTM and CDR2 ANQGSEA. The CDR3 consists of 13 residues. With V trimmed by 6 bases and J by 6 bases, 4 bases remained unmatched. The CDR3 nucleotides read TGCAGCGTAGGACAGGGGGCCGGTCAGCCCCAGCATTTT. Translated: CSVGQGAGQPQHF.

The rearrangement joins TRBV7-2 to TRBJ2-7, with a possible D match to TRBD2 (6 bases). Per germline, CDR1 SGHTA and CDR2 FQGNSA. The CDR3 extends over 16 amino acids. Trimming removed 4 bases at V and 3 bases at J, with 19 bases between. The CDR3, as DNA: TGTGCCAGCAGCTCGCTCCGGGGCGGGGCCCGCTACGAGCAGTACTTC. It translates to CASSSLRGGARYEQYF.

As concerns this clone: This same CDR3 is encoded by further DNA sequences in the sample. The genes are TRBV6-5 and TRBJ1-1; D not resolved. The CDR3 spans 15 residues. Germline V gene lookup returns CDR1 MNHEY and CDR2 SVGAGI. Deletions cut 0 bases from V and 1 base from J, with 9 bases between. The CDR3 coding sequence is TGTGCCAGCAGTTACTCGCGGCGGGGGAACACTGAAGCTTTCTTT. Translated, it gives CASSYSRRGNTEAFF.